These 7 T cell receptor beta chains originate from one sample sequenced in a study of blood T cell repertoires in COVID-19. Clones were sequenced by immunoSEQ multiplex PCR, and TCRdb holds only the in-frame ones, with some missing. The data contain over 150,000 clones, roughly four fifths of them singletons. The sequenced sample was peripheral blood. These receptor sequences come from a woman aged 60-75 years with acute or convalescent COVID-19.

The chain couples TRBV2 to TRBJ1-1; 7 bases align to TRBD1. The CDR3 covers 14 residues. Germline trimming cut 9 bases from V and 0 bases from J; bases unmatched to any gene: 7. Germline CDR1 SNHLY, CDR2 FYNNEI. The CDR3 DNA is TGTGCCAGGACCCGACAGGGTATGAACACTGAAGCTTTCTTT. Residues: CARTRQGMNTEAFF.

This chain joins TRBV6-6 and TRBJ2-5; 7 positions agree with TRBD1. CDR1 and CDR2 from the germline V gene are MNHNY and SVGAGI (reference sequence). The CDR3 loop spans 12 amino acids. After removal of 9 bases from V and 2 bases from J, the junction contained 3 bases not matched to a gene. CDR3 amino acids: CARTGLQETQYF. The CDR3 coding sequence is TGTGCCAGGACAGGGCTACAAGAGACCCAGTACTTC.

The genes are TRBV9 and TRBJ2-5, with D possibly being TRBD1 (6 bases). Between the trimmed V and J ends, which lost 0 bases and 4 bases, there was a span of 10 bases. This CDR3 region has 14 residues. CDR1 is SGDLS, CDR2 YYNGEE, per germline. The CDR3 nucleotides are TGTGCCAGCAGCGTAGATCAGGGGAGAGAGACCCAGTACTTC. Amino acids: CASSVDQGRETQYF.

V gene TRBV4-1 combines with J gene TRBJ1-2, with TRBD1 as a possible D gene (5 bases). Trimming removed 4 bases from V and 4 bases from J, with 13 bases in between. CDR3 length: 14 residues. Germline assignment: CDR1 MGHRA and CDR2 YSYEKL. CDR3 coding DNA: TGCGCCAGCAGCCCCCGCCAGGGCGCCTATGGCTACACCTTC. Encoded protein: CASSPRQGAYGYTF.

V gene TRBV30 combines with J gene TRBJ1-2, with a tentative D call TRBD1 (5 bases). Germline CDR1 reads GTSNPN; CDR2 reads SVGIG (reference sequence). The CDR3 runs to 19 residues. With 0 bases removed from V and 2 bases from J, the gap between germline ends came to 25 bases. The CDR3 region is CAWSVLFLSGGGANYGYTF. CDR3 in DNA: TGTGCCTGGAGTGTCCTCTTCCTTTCCGGGGGGGGAGCCAACTATGGCTACACCTTC.

This chain joins TRBV6-2 or TRBV6-3 and TRBJ1-2; D might be TRBD1 (6 bases). Between the trimmed V and J ends, which lost 2 bases and 5 bases, there was a span of 12 bases. This CDR3 is built from 14 residues. Per the germline V gene, CDR1 is MNHEY and CDR2 is SVGEGT. The CDR3 DNA reads as TGTGCCAGCAGTTACCAGGGGTTTGTATATGGCTACACCTTC. Protein: CASSYQGFVYGYTF.

The chain employs TRBV5-1 and TRBJ2-3; 12 bases agree with TRBD2. This CDR3 is 16 amino acids long. V lost 4 bases, J lost 3 bases, and 6 bases stayed unmatched. Germline V CDR1 and CDR2: SGHRS, YFSETQ. The CDR3 protein is CASSPGLAGKTDTQYF. The CDR3, as DNA: TGCGCCAGCAGCCCAGGACTAGCGGGGAAAACAGATACGCAGTATTTT. The variable domain in full, completed from reference TRBV5-1 and TRBJ2-3, reads KAGVTQTPRYLIKTRGQQVTLSCSPISGHRSVSWYQQTPGQGLQFLFEYFSETQRNKGNFPGRFSGRQFSNSRSEMNVSTLELGDSALYLCASSPGLAGKTDTQYFGPGTRLTVL.